This entry is about one TCR beta chain. The antigen is undetermined. The source of the sample is a study of a mutant IDH1 vaccine in newly diagnosed glioma. On the study more broadly: Averaging roughly 40 years of age, treated patients were around 60% male and roughly 38% female.

V gave up 7 bases and J gave up 5 bases, with 14 bases separating them. Germline assignment: CDR1 SEHNR and CDR2 FQNEAQ (reference sequence). This CDR3 region has 13 residues. The data were produced by immunoSEQ multiplex PCR, yet TCRdb's version contains in-frame clones alone and is incomplete. The sample gives about 46,000 clones, over 80% of which show up once; roughly 2.3% is in the top ten. Sample time point: week 35, safety follow-up. Doses comprised 300 ug of mutant IDH1 20-mer peptide each, plus topical imiquimod. Those who donated had recent WHO grade 3 or 4 IDH1-mutant, ATRX-lost astrocytomas.

This rearrangement joins TRBV7-9 to TRBJ1-2; D call uncertain. This TCR derives from a man between 50 and 59 years old with glioma. This sample comprised PBMCs, obtained from a glioma patient whose treatment included an IDH1 peptide vaccine. CDR3 sequence: CASTRPAQYGYTF. The CDR3 nucleotides read TGTGCCAGCACCCGGCCGGCCCAATATGGCTACACCTTC.